A selection of T cell receptor beta chains follows, all from one sample in a study of siplizumab effects on memory and regulatory T cells. Data came from immunoSEQ multiplex PCR; TCRdb stores just in-frame clones and leaves some out. The profile shows 80,000 to 130,000 clones, more than 85% of them singletons. The specimen was CD4+ T cells sorted from blood. All receptors derive from a human donor in good health. Some clones in this sample may be carry-over from other donors' samples. CDR3s include the opening cysteine and the closing phenylalanine or tryptophan. A D gene is named only where the DNA matches it firmly. The size entry is marked missing in some rows and otherwise reads once, few, many or a size class.

cdr3_length: 14
j_call: TRBJ2-7
d_call: .
v_call: TRBV21-1
clone_size: .
cdr3_aa: CASSKRTSVREQYF
cdr3_nt: TGTGCCAGCAGCAAAAGGACTAGCGTCCGCGAGCAGTACTTC

cdr3_length: 16
j_call: TRBJ2-7
d_call: .
v_call: TRBV10-1
clone_size: .
cdr3_aa: CASSEFGQGGSYEQYF
cdr3_nt: TGCGCCAGCAGTGAGTTCGGACAGGGAGGGTCCTACGAGCAGTACTTC

cdr3_length: 12
j_call: TRBJ2-1
d_call: TRBD2
v_call: TRBV2
clone_size: .
cdr3_aa: CASSAGRNEQFF
cdr3_nt: TGTGCCAGCAGTGCCGGGAGGAATGAGCAGTTCTTC

cdr3_length: 14
j_call: TRBJ2-1
d_call: .
v_call: TRBV5-1
clone_size: .
cdr3_aa: CASSLESRIYEQFF
cdr3_nt: TGCGCCAGCAGCTTGGAGTCGCGGATCTATGAGCAGTTCTTC

cdr3_length: 15
j_call: TRBJ1-1
d_call: TRBD1
v_call: TRBV27
clone_size: .
cdr3_aa: CASSFWRTGNTEAFF
cdr3_nt: TGTGCCAGCAGTTTTTGGCGGACAGGGAACACTGAAGCTTTCTTT

cdr3_length: 14
j_call: TRBJ2-7
d_call: .
v_call: TRBV7-2
clone_size: .
cdr3_aa: CASSLVFSEGEQYF
cdr3_nt: TGTGCCAGCAGCTTAGTTTTCTCGGAGGGGGAGCAGTACTTC

cdr3_length: 15
j_call: TRBJ2-1
d_call: TRBD2
v_call: TRBV6-5
clone_size: .
cdr3_aa: CASTSSRGSYNEQFF
cdr3_nt: TGTGCCAGCACGTCCTCGCGGGGGTCCTACAATGAGCAGTTCTTC

cdr3_length: 13
j_call: TRBJ2-1
d_call: TRBD2
v_call: TRBV7-9
clone_size: .
cdr3_aa: CASSLREGNEQFF
cdr3_nt: TGTGCCAGCAGCTTGCGGGAGGGTAATGAGCAGTTCTTC

cdr3_length: 13
j_call: TRBJ2-1
d_call: TRBD1
v_call: TRBV19
clone_size: .
cdr3_aa: CASSIPDRGGQFF
cdr3_nt: TGTGCCAGTAGTATACCCGACAGGGGAGGGCAGTTCTTC

cdr3_length: 15
j_call: TRBJ1-5
d_call: .
v_call: TRBV19
clone_size: .
cdr3_aa: CASSIGQAGNQPQHF
cdr3_nt: TGTGCCAGTAGTATTGGTCAGGCTGGCAATCAGCCCCAGCATTTT

cdr3_length: 18
j_call: TRBJ1-3
d_call: TRBD1
v_call: TRBV4-2
clone_size: .
cdr3_aa: CASSQDKGGGSSGNTIYF
cdr3_nt: TGTGCCAGCAGCCAAGATAAGGGAGGGGGCAGCTCTGGAAACACCATATATTTT

cdr3_length: 17
j_call: TRBJ1-3
d_call: .
v_call: TRBV27
clone_size: .
cdr3_aa: CASTPPGPNIPGNTIYF
cdr3_nt: TGTGCCAGCACCCCACCGGGCCCTAATATCCCTGGAAACACCATATATTTT

cdr3_length: 13
j_call: TRBJ2-1
d_call: TRBD1
v_call: TRBV15
clone_size: .
cdr3_aa: CATSRDRGLEQFF
cdr3_nt: TGTGCCACCAGCAGGGACAGGGGCTTAGAGCAGTTCTTC

cdr3_length: 12
j_call: TRBJ1-3
d_call: .
v_call: TRBV28
clone_size: .
cdr3_aa: CAVRDSGNTIYF
cdr3_nt: TGTGCCGTCCGAGACTCTGGAAACACCATATATTTT

cdr3_length: 15
j_call: TRBJ2-2
d_call: .
v_call: TRBV9
clone_size: .
cdr3_aa: CASSASGVSTGELFF
cdr3_nt: TGTGCCAGCAGCGCCTCGGGGGTGAGCACCGGGGAGCTGTTTTTT

cdr3_length: 14
j_call: TRBJ2-3
d_call: .
v_call: TRBV6-1
clone_size: .
cdr3_aa: CASSMTVPPDTQYF
cdr3_nt: TGTGCCAGCAGCATGACGGTTCCCCCAGATACGCAGTATTTT

cdr3_length: 16
j_call: TRBJ2-4
d_call: TRBD2
v_call: TRBV5-1
clone_size: .
cdr3_aa: CASSSGTSGTKNIQYF
cdr3_nt: TGCGCCAGCAGCTCCGGGACTAGCGGGACCAAAAACATTCAGTACTTC

cdr3_length: 13
j_call: TRBJ2-7
d_call: .
v_call: TRBV28
clone_size: .
cdr3_aa: CASNQGLYYEQYF
cdr3_nt: TGTGCCAGCAACCAGGGTTTATACTACGAGCAGTACTTC

cdr3_length: 17
j_call: TRBJ2-2
d_call: TRBD2
v_call: TRBV19
clone_size: .
cdr3_aa: CASSIAGLAGGTGELFF
cdr3_nt: TGTGCCAGTAGTATAGCAGGGCTAGCGGGAGGAACCGGGGAGCTGTTTTTT

cdr3_length: 15
j_call: TRBJ2-5
d_call: .
v_call: TRBV6-6
clone_size: once
cdr3_aa: CASSYSMRVGETQYF
cdr3_nt: TGTGCCAGCAGTTACTCGATGAGGGTAGGGGAGACCCAGTACTTC

cdr3_length: 15
j_call: TRBJ2-3
d_call: .
v_call: TRBV10-3
clone_size: .
cdr3_aa: CAISEPSRSSDTQYF
cdr3_nt: TGTGCCATCAGTGAGCCCAGCCGCAGTTCAGATACGCAGTATTTT

cdr3_length: 15
j_call: TRBJ2-3
d_call: .
v_call: TRBV7-3
clone_size: .
cdr3_aa: CASSFGPSSTDTQYF
cdr3_nt: TGTGCCAGCAGCTTCGGGCCTTCTAGCACAGATACGCAGTATTTT

cdr3_length: 14
j_call: TRBJ1-2
d_call: .
v_call: TRBV6-4
clone_size: .
cdr3_aa: CASAKEDGPYGYTF
cdr3_nt: TGTGCCAGCGCCAAAGAGGACGGACCTTATGGCTACACCTTC

cdr3_length: 13
j_call: TRBJ1-1
d_call: TRBD1
v_call: TRBV28
clone_size: .
cdr3_aa: CASSPGTGGRAFF
cdr3_nt: TGTGCCAGCAGTCCCGGGACAGGGGGCAGAGCTTTCTTT

cdr3_length: 17
j_call: TRBJ1-3
d_call: .
v_call: TRBV19
clone_size: .
cdr3_aa: CASSLLRAGYSGNTIYF
cdr3_nt: TGTGCCAGTAGTTTACTCCGTGCCGGGTACTCTGGAAACACCATATATTTT

cdr3_length: 18
j_call: TRBJ2-1
d_call: TRBD2
v_call: TRBV2
clone_size: .
cdr3_aa: CASRTPRVAGGSYNEQFF
cdr3_nt: TGTGCCAGCAGGACCCCTCGGGTAGCGGGAGGATCCTACAATGAGCAGTTCTTC

cdr3_length: 14
j_call: TRBJ2-5
d_call: TRBD2
v_call: TRBV6-1
clone_size: .
cdr3_aa: CASQTGLASETQYF
cdr3_nt: TGTGCCAGCCAAACTGGACTAGCTTCGGAGACCCAGTACTTC

cdr3_length: 12
j_call: TRBJ2-3
d_call: .
v_call: TRBV5-6
clone_size: .
cdr3_aa: CASSSGTPGKYF
cdr3_nt: TGTGCCAGCAGCTCGGGAACACCCGGCAAGTATTTT

cdr3_length: 14
j_call: TRBJ1-2
d_call: TRBD1
v_call: TRBV2
clone_size: .
cdr3_aa: CASRGQGSNYGYTF
cdr3_nt: TGTGCCAGCAGGGGACAGGGGTCTAACTATGGCTACACCTTC

cdr3_length: 16
j_call: TRBJ2-1
d_call: TRBD2
v_call: TRBV4-2
clone_size: .
cdr3_aa: CASSQVAGVTSDEQFF
cdr3_nt: TGTGCCAGCAGCCAAGTCGCGGGAGTTACTTCGGATGAGCAGTTCTTC

cdr3_length: 14
j_call: TRBJ1-2
d_call: TRBD1
v_call: TRBV4-1
clone_size: .
cdr3_aa: CASGQGQQNYGYTF
cdr3_nt: TGCGCCAGCGGACAGGGACAGCAGAACTATGGCTACACCTTC

cdr3_length: 16
j_call: TRBJ2-2
d_call: TRBD2
v_call: TRBV2
clone_size: .
cdr3_aa: CASSESPGLGAGELFF
cdr3_nt: TGTGCCAGCAGTGAAAGCCCGGGACTAGGTGCCGGGGAGCTGTTTTTT

cdr3_length: 15
j_call: TRBJ2-1
d_call: .
v_call: TRBV7-3
clone_size: .
cdr3_aa: CASSLTETSYNEQFF
cdr3_nt: TGTGCCAGCAGCTTAACCGAGACTTCCTACAATGAGCAGTTCTTC

cdr3_length: 12
j_call: TRBJ2-5
d_call: .
v_call: TRBV7-9
clone_size: .
cdr3_aa: CASSLKEETQYF
cdr3_nt: TGTGCCAGCAGCTTAAAGGAAGAGACCCAGTACTTC

cdr3_length: 19
j_call: TRBJ2-6
d_call: .
v_call: TRBV28
clone_size: .
cdr3_aa: CASSLKLGGQLTGANVLTF
cdr3_nt: TGTGCCAGCAGTTTAAAGTTAGGCGGCCAGTTGACTGGGGCCAACGTCCTGACTTTC

cdr3_length: 10
j_call: TRBJ2-7
d_call: .
v_call: TRBV6-5
clone_size: .
cdr3_aa: CASSRDEQYF
cdr3_nt: TGTGCCAGCTCCCGCGACGAGCAGTACTTC

cdr3_length: 15
j_call: TRBJ1-4
d_call: .
v_call: TRBV6-5
clone_size: .
cdr3_aa: CASRDEGGGNEKLFF
cdr3_nt: TGTGCCAGCAGGGACGAGGGGGGTGGAAATGAAAAACTGTTTTTT

cdr3_length: 14
j_call: TRBJ2-1
d_call: TRBD2
v_call: TRBV7-6
clone_size: .
cdr3_aa: CASSYSGSHNEQFF
cdr3_nt: TGTGCCAGCAGCTATAGCGGGTCCCACAATGAGCAGTTCTTC

cdr3_length: 16
j_call: TRBJ1-2
d_call: .
v_call: TRBV4-1
clone_size: .
cdr3_aa: CASSQDQQARYYGYTF
cdr3_nt: TGCGCCAGCAGCCAAGACCAGCAGGCTCGCTACTATGGCTACACCTTC

cdr3_length: 14
j_call: TRBJ2-7
d_call: .
v_call: TRBV7-9
clone_size: .
cdr3_aa: CASSLGKIIYEQYF
cdr3_nt: TGTGCCAGCAGCTTAGGAAAGATCATCTACGAGCAGTACTTC

cdr3_length: 14
j_call: TRBJ1-6
d_call: .
v_call: TRBV2
clone_size: .
cdr3_aa: CASSVPQGGSPLHF
cdr3_nt: TGTGCCAGCAGTGTCCCGCAGGGAGGATCACCCCTCCACTTT